This T cell receptor beta chain appears in the sequencing data of a study of T cell responses to AZD1222 COVID-19 vaccine. V shed 3 bases and J shed 8 bases, with 10 bases lying between them. The CDR3 runs to 12 residues. Sequenced by immunoSEQ multiplex PCR; TCRdb stores in-frame clones only, minus some. The sample yields roughly 100,000 clones, approximately 90% seen once. General study points: Just a handful of AZD1222 recipients were seropositive at baseline.

With respect to this clone: Its matching antigen is unknown.

The sample consisted of peripheral blood, taken on day 0 of AZD1222 vaccination. The chain combines TRBV12-3 or TRBV12-4 with TRBJ1-2, with no clear D. The TCR sequence derives from an adult in good health. The CDR3 is CASSFSGQGYTF. The CDR3 DNA reads TGTGCCAGCAGTTTTTCCGGTCAGGGCTACACCTTC.